The rows below give T cell receptor beta chains drawn from one sample of a study of cytotoxic CD8 clonotypes in ibrutinib-treated CLL. TCRdb's table, derived via immunoSEQ multiplex PCR, lists solely in-frame clones and lacks some. The table includes 300,000 to 350,000 clones, about 77% detected once. The sample was PBMCs, taken before ibrutinib treatment. The receptors shown here come from a human donor with chronic lymphocytic leukemia. The CDR3 runs from the conserved cysteine through the conserved F or W. A D gene is named only where the DNA matches it firmly. Not all rows give a size; the values are once, few, many and, for expanded clones, a class.

j_gene	v_gene	d_gene	abundance	CDR3nt	CDR3aa
TRBJ2-7	TRBV5-6	NA	NA	TGTGCCAGCAGCCCCTACCCCGGGACCGGATCAGGGGAGCAGTACTTC	CASSPYPGTGSGEQYF
TRBJ2-1	TRBV19	NA	NA	TGTGCCAGTAGTATATCAGGGGTTCGGAATGAGCAGTTCTTC	CASSISGVRNEQFF
TRBJ2-7	TRBV6-5	NA	few	TGTGCCAGCAGTTACAGGGACACCACCTACGAGCAGTACTTC	CASSYRDTTYEQYF
TRBJ2-7	TRBV2	NA	NA	TGTGCCAGCATCACGGGGGGACAGAAACTATCCTACGAGCAGTACTTC	CASITGGQKLSYEQYF
TRBJ2-7	TRBV7-2	NA	NA	TGTGCCAGCAGCCCCCGACCGTCGACCTACGAGCAGTACTTC	CASSPRPSTYEQYF
TRBJ2-1	TRBV29-1	TRBD1	once	TGCAGCGTGCTGACAGGGATATCCTACAATGAGCAGTTCTTC	CSVLTGISYNEQFF
TRBJ1-1	TRBV4-2	NA	NA	TGTGCCAGCAGCCACGTCAACCAAGACACTGAAGCTTTCTTT	CASSHVNQDTEAFF
TRBJ1-1	TRBV2	NA	NA	TGTGCCAGCAGTCGGACGCGGCCAAACACTGAAGCTTTCTTT	CASSRTRPNTEAFF
TRBJ2-1	TRBV11-2	NA	NA	TGTGCCAGCAGAACTATAATCGGAGGTAACTACAATGAGCAGTTCTTC	CASRTIIGGNYNEQFF
TRBJ2-7	TRBV18	TRBD2	NA	TGTGCCAGCTCACCCCAACTAGCGGGAGTCTACGAGCAGTACTTC	CASSPQLAGVYEQYF
TRBJ2-7	TRBV10-3	TRBD1	once	TGTGCCATCAGGGGACAGGGGGCCCACGAGCAGTACTTC	CAIRGQGAHEQYF
TRBJ2-1	TRBV19	TRBD2	NA	TGTGCCAGTGGAAGCGGGAGGACCTACAATGAGCAGTTCTTC	CASGSGRTYNEQFF
TRBJ2-2	TRBV25-1	NA	few	TGTGCCAGCAGTGAATTCGGCAGCACCGGGGAGCTGTTTTTT	CASSEFGSTGELFF
TRBJ1-4	TRBV18	NA	once	TGTGCCAGCTCACCTCAGGCAACTAATGAAAAACTGTTTTTT	CASSPQATNEKLFF
TRBJ2-3	TRBV6-5	TRBD2	NA	TGTGCCAGCAGTTTAGCTAGCGGAGGGGTGGATACGCAGTATTTT	CASSLASGGVDTQYF
TRBJ2-1	TRBV7-8	TRBD2	few	TGTGCCAGCAGCGTCGGACTAGCGGAGTACAATGAGCAGTTCTTC	CASSVGLAEYNEQFF
TRBJ2-7	TRBV9	NA	NA	TGTGCCAGCAGCGTAGCCCCCTTAAGCTCCTACGAGCAGTACTTC	CASSVAPLSSYEQYF
TRBJ1-4	TRBV29-1	TRBD1	NA	TGCAGCGTTGAAGTAGTAGGGGGCGTGCATGAAAAACTGTTTTTT	CSVEVVGGVHEKLFF
TRBJ2-3	TRBV18	NA	NA	TGTGCCAGCTCACCCCTTAGTTGGCGGGACCCCACAGATACGCAGTATTTT	CASSPLSWRDPTDTQYF
TRBJ2-1	TRBV5-4	TRBD2	NA	TGTGCCAGCAAGCGGGAGTGGGGGCCCGTGGAGCAGTTCTTC	CASKREWGPVEQFF
TRBJ1-5	TRBV27	NA	few	TGTGCCAGCAGCCACCGGGGGCTTCAACCCCAGCATTTT	CASSHRGLQPQHF
TRBJ2-1	TRBV13	TRBD2	once	TGTGCCAGCAGCAAGGGACTAGCGGGCTCCTACAATGAGCAGTTCTTC	CASSKGLAGSYNEQFF
TRBJ2-5	TRBV25-1	NA	NA	TGTGCCAGCAGTGAATGGTGGGGTACGGAGACCCAGTACTTC	CASSEWWGTETQYF
TRBJ1-1	TRBV28	NA	NA	TGTGCCAGCAGGCCGTCAGGGAGAAACACTGAAGCTTTCTTT	CASRPSGRNTEAFF